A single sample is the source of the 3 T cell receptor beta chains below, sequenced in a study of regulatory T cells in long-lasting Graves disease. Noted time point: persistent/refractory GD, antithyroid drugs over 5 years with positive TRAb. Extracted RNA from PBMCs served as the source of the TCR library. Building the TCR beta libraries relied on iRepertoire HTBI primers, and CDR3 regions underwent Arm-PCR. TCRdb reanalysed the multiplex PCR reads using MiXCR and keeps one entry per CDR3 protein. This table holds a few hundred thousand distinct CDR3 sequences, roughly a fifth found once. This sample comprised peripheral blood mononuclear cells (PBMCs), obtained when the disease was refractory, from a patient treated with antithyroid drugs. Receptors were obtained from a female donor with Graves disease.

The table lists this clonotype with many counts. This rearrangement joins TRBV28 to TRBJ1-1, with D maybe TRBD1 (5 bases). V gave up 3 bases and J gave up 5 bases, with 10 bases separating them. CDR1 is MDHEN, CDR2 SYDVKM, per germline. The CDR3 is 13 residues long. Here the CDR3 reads CASSLRGRTEAFF. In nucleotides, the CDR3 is TGTGCCAGCAGTTTGAGGGGCAGGACTGAAGCTTTCTTT.

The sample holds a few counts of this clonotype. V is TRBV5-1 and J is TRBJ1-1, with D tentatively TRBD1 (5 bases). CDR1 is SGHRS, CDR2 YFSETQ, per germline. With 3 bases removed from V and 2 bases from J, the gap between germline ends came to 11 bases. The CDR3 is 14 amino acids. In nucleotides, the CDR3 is TGCGCCAGCAGCTATCGGGACCCAAACACTGAAGCTTTCTTT. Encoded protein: CASSYRDPNTEAFF.

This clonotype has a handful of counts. The CDR3 here is CASSSTGPRWNQPQHF. The CDR3 bases are TGTGCCAGCAGTTCGACAGGGCCCCGTTGGAATCAGCCCCAGCATTTT. This rearrangement joins TRBV28 to TRBJ1-5, with 7 nucleotides matching TRBD1. V trimming: 4 bases; J trimming: 4 bases; junction bases outside the gene matches: 10. This CDR3 comprises 16 residues. The germline gives CDR1 MDHEN, CDR2 SYDVKM.